These 29 T cell receptor beta chains originate from one sample sequenced in a study of identical twins. MiXCR, applied by TCRdb to the 5' RACE reads, yields one record per CDR3 protein. The data contain about 220,000 distinct CDR3 sequences, around 7.6% of them seen just once; the ten biggest clones take up under 7%. This sample was also put to use in a study of yellow fever vaccine responses in identical twins.

The specimen was CD8+ T cells sorted from blood. The receptors stem from a woman aged 18 to 35 in good health.

The table lists this clonotype with many counts. V gene TRBV18 combines with J gene TRBJ1-5, with D unresolved. V lost 0 bases and J lost 4, with 13 bases in between. CDR1 KGHSH and CDR2 LQKENI come from the germline V gene. The CDR3 spans 16 residues. CDR3 sequence reads: CASSPPGGVPNQPQHF. The CDR3, as DNA: TGTGCCAGCTCACCACCGGGCGGAGTACCGAATCAGCCCCAGCATTTT.

J is TRBJ2-5 and V is TRBV6-2 or TRBV6-3, with 9 bases matching TRBD2. The CDR3 extends over 13 amino acids. Germline loops: CDR1 MNHEY, CDR2 SVGEGT. Trimming removed 7 bases from V and 2 bases from J; junction bases left unmatched: 2. In DNA, the CDR3 is TGTGCCAGCACTAGCGGGGAGCAAGAGACCCAGTACTTC. Amino acid sequence: CASTSGEQETQYF.

This clonotype was counted many times. The V and J genes are TRBV5-5 and TRBJ2-3; D is perhaps TRBD1 (5 bases). The CDR3 runs 15 residues. Germline V gene lookup returns CDR1 SGHKS and CDR2 YYEKEE (reference sequence). The V and J ends lost 3 bases and 6 bases respectively, with 17 bases between them. The CDR3 DNA sequence: TGTGCCAGCAGCTCCGAGTGGACACACATGGATACGCAGTATTTT. Encoded protein: CASSSEWTHMDTQYF.

The V and J genes are TRBV15 and TRBJ2-5, with 8 bases matching TRBD2. V shed 6 bases, J shed 1 base, and the junction held 4 bases outside the gene matches. This CDR3 contains 14 residues. Germline lookup yields CDR1 LNHNV and CDR2 YYDKDF (reference sequence). CDR3 bases: TGTGCCACCAGGCCAACTAGCGGCCAAGAGACCCAGTACTTC. This translates into CATRPTSGQETQYF.

This clonotype occurred a few times. The chain is built from TRBV28 and TRBJ2-5; D remains unclear. CDR3 length equals 11 residues. Trimming took off 7 bases at V and 5 bases at J, with 8 bases between the two ends. The germline gives CDR1 MDHEN, CDR2 SYDVKM. The chain's CDR3 is CASILGETQYF. The CDR3 DNA sequence: TGTGCCAGCATCCTGGGTGAGACCCAGTACTTC.

This clonotype was seen ten or more times. The chain couples TRBV11-2 to TRBJ2-1, with unresolved D. Deletions cut 0 bases from V and 0 bases from J, with 3 bases between. CDR1 and CDR2 from the germline V gene are SGHAT and FQNNGV. This CDR3 has 14 residues. CDR3 loop: CASSLDSSYNEQFF. The CDR3 DNA reads TGTGCCAGCAGCTTAGACAGCTCCTACAATGAGCAGTTCTTC.

This clonotype has at least ten counts. The J gene is TRBJ2-7, the V gene TRBV10-3; D uncertain. The CDR3 length is 11 residues. Trimming left V 5 bases short and J 3 bases short, with 5 bases between. Germline V lookup: CDR1 ENHRY, CDR2 SYGVKD. The CDR3 nucleotides are TGTGCCATCAGTCATGACTACGAGCAGTACTTC. Amino acids: CAISHDYEQYF.

This clonotype has ten or more counts. This chain links TRBV6-4 with TRBJ2-1; 9 positions match TRBD1. Per germline, CDR1 MRHNA and CDR2 SNTAGT. Losses at the gene ends were 3 bases for V and 4 bases for J; bases not matched to a gene: 4. CDR3 size: 15 residues. The CDR3 is CASSDTTGGYNEQFF. The CDR3 DNA reads as TGTGCCAGCAGTGATACGACAGGGGGGTACAATGAGCAGTTCTTC.

This sequence joins TRBV2 and TRBJ1-2; weak D call: TRBD1 (5 bases). Germline lookup yields CDR1 SNHLY and CDR2 FYNNEI. V lost 0 bases, J lost 2 bases, and 13 bases lay in between. CDR3 length: 16 amino acids. CDR3 coding DNA: TGTGCCAGCAGTGAAGCGCTTAGGGGCCACAACTATGGCTACACCTTC. It encodes CASSEALRGHNYGYTF.

The chain joins TRBV13 to TRBJ2-5, with 9 nucleotides matching TRBD2. Per the germline V gene, CDR1 is PRHDT and CDR2 is FYEKMQ (reference sequence). The V segment lost 2 bases and the J segment 4 bases; nucleotides outside the gene matches: 8. This CDR3 has 16 residues. CDR3 residues: CASSLQGLAGIETQYF. The CDR3 DNA is TGTGCCAGCAGCTTACAGGGGCTAGCGGGAATAGAGACCCAGTACTTC.

J is TRBJ2-5 and V is TRBV28; no clear D. V was trimmed by 4 bases and J by 0 bases, leaving 12 bases between them. Germline V CDR1 and CDR2: MDHEN, SYDVKM. The CDR3 covers 15 residues. This CDR3 is CASSSRTEYQETQYF. The CDR3 nucleotides read TGTGCCAGCAGTTCCCGGACCGAGTACCAAGAGACCCAGTACTTC. The complete variable domain, with remaining parts taken from reference TRBV28 and TRBJ2-5, reads DVKVTQSSRYLVKRTGEKVFLECVQDMDHENMFWYRQDPGLGLRLIYFSYDVKMKEKGDIPEGYSVSREKKERFSLILESASTNQTSMYLCASSSRTEYQETQYFGPGTRLLVL.

This clonotype was seen at least ten times. V is TRBV6-5 and J is TRBJ1-1; a weak D match, TRBD1 (5 bases). The CDR3 contains 12 residues. Trimming pared 4 bases from V and 8 bases from J, leaving 11 bases between. CDR1 is MNHEY, CDR2 SVGAGI, per germline. The CDR3 sequence: CASSSGAWEAFF. Here the CDR3 DNA reads TGTGCCAGCAGTTCTGGGGCCTGGGAAGCTTTCTTT.

This chain joins TRBV27 and TRBJ2-3; D perhaps matches TRBD1 (6 bases). V lost 10 bases and J lost 3, with 26 bases in between. CDR3 length equals 17 residues. Looked up from germline, CDR1 is MNHEY and CDR2 is SMNVEV (reference sequence). DNA for the CDR3: TGTGCCACCAAGTTTATAACTAGGGCAGGGGTTACAGATACGCAGTATTTT. Protein sequence: CATKFITRAGVTDTQYF.

This clonotype was counted ten times or more. The chain has TRBV3-1 and TRBJ2-3, with D unresolved. Per the germline V gene, CDR1 is LGHDT and CDR2 is YNNKEL (reference sequence). V lost 1 base and J lost 0, with 14 bases in between. The length of the CDR3 is 17 residues. The CDR3 DNA is TGTGCCAGCAGCCAAGTGTCCGGGTCCGCAAGCACAGATACGCAGTATTTT. Encoded protein: CASSQVSGSASTDTQYF.

This rearrangement joins TRBV5-5 to TRBJ1-6; the match to TRBD1 covers 10 bases. The CDR3 loop spans 17 amino acids. Germline CDR1 and CDR2: SGHKS and YYEKEE (reference sequence). V lost 2 bases to trimming and J lost 0 bases; unmatched junction nucleotides: 2. The CDR3 sequence is CASSFWTGGSYNSPLHF. In DNA form, the CDR3 reads TGTGCCAGCAGCTTCTGGACAGGGGGCTCCTATAATTCACCCCTCCACTTT.

This clonotype came up many times. This chain links TRBV11-1 with TRBJ1-2; D is perhaps TRBD1 (6 bases). Trimming removed 4 bases from V and 4 bases from J, with 25 bases in between. The CDR3 extends over 18 amino acids. Germline values: CDR1 SGHAT, CDR2 FQDESV (reference sequence). The CDR3 DNA sequence: TGTGCCAGCAGCTCCGGTTTATCACAGGGTCGAGTTGTCTATGGCTACACCTTC. Translation: CASSSGLSQGRVVYGYTF.

This clonotype was recorded a few times. The rearrangement links TRBV7-9 to TRBJ2-1; D not resolved. Germline CDR1 is SEHNR and CDR2 is FQNEAQ (reference sequence). This CDR3 comprises 10 residues. Trimming removed 9 bases at V and 10 bases at J, with 10 bases between. The CDR3 coding sequence is TGTGCCAGTGAGTTGGAGGAGCAGTTCTTC. This encodes CASELEEQFF.

There are many counts of this clonotype. The rearrangement links TRBV7-9 to TRBJ2-3; D unclear. The CDR3 has 16 residues. Germline loops: CDR1 SEHNR, CDR2 FQNEAQ (reference sequence). V was clipped by 5 bases and J by 1 base, with 16 bases between them. CDR3 nucleotide sequence: TGTGCCAGCAGCAAAAGGCCGGGTAAAGGCACAGATACGCAGTATTTT. Translated: CASSKRPGKGTDTQYF. Based on the CDR3 plus reference TRBV7-9 and TRBJ2-3, the full variable domain is DTGVSQNPRHKITKRGQNVTFRCDPISEHNRLYWYRQTLGQGPEFLTYFQNEAQLEKSRLLSDRFSAERPKGSFSTLEIQRTEQGDSAMYLCASSKRPGKGTDTQYFGPGTRLTVL.

As for this clonotype: One junction end does not reproduce the germline sequence, and a read error may be involved. This chain uses TRBV6-6 with TRBJ2-2; D is undetermined. Germline V gene lookup returns CDR1 MNHNY and CDR2 SVGAGI (reference sequence). The length of the CDR3 is 12 residues. Written as DNA, the CDR3 is TGTGCCAGCAGAACCAACATCGGGGAGCTGTTTTTT. Amino acid sequence: CASRTNIGELFF.

This clonotype was observed a handful of times. This chain connects TRBV11-2 to TRBJ2-7; TRBD2 agrees at 7 bases. Germline CDR1 reads SGHAT; CDR2 reads FQNNGV. Trimming took 2 bases from V and 6 from J; bases not matched to a gene: 13. This CDR3 is built from 16 residues. CDR3 sequence reads: CASSLYRSGDPFEQYV. The CDR3 DNA reads TGTGCCAGCAGCTTATACCGGAGCGGGGATCCCTTCGAGCAGTACGTC.

This clonotype was observed many times. The rearrangement uses TRBV14 and TRBJ2-1, with 8 bases lining up with TRBD1. Germline V gene lookup returns CDR1 SGHDN and CDR2 FVKESK. The V segment lost 3 bases and the J segment 4 bases; nucleotides outside the gene matches: 8. This CDR3 has 16 amino acids. The CDR3, as DNA: TGTGCCAGCAGCCATCGCCGGGACAGGAGATACAATGAGCAGTTCTTC. This codes for CASSHRRDRRYNEQFF. The variable domain in full, completed from reference TRBV14 and TRBJ2-1, reads EAGVTQFPSHSVIEKGQTVTLRCDPISGHDNLYWYRRVMGKEIKFLLHFVKESKQDESGMPNNRFLAERTGGTYSTLKVQPAELEDSGVYFCASSHRRDRRYNEQFFGPGTRLTVL.

The chain recombines TRBV11-2 with TRBJ1-2; 10 bases map to TRBD1. Germline V CDR1 and CDR2: SGHAT, FQNNGV. The CDR3 totals 14 residues. J was trimmed by 8 bases and V by 6 bases; bases with no gene match: 9. This CDR3 reads CASREPGTGDGYTF. The DNA of the CDR3 is TGTGCCAGCAGAGAGCCAGGGACAGGGGACGGCTACACCTTC. Using reference TRBV11-2 and TRBJ1-2 for the parts outside the CDR3, the full variable domain is EAGVAQSPRYKIIEKRQSVAFWCNPISGHATLYWYQQILGQGPKLLIQFQNNGVVDDSQLPKDRFSAERLKGVDSTLKIQPAKLEDSAVYLCASREPGTGDGYTFGSGTRLTVV.

In this sample, this clonotype turned up many times. The J gene is TRBJ2-1, the V gene TRBV9; no reliable D call. V lost 0 bases and J lost 9, with 10 bases in between. This CDR3 is built from 13 residues. Germline CDR1 and CDR2: SGDLS and YYNGEE. CDR3: CASSVGGATEQFF. CDR3 coding DNA: TGTGCCAGCAGCGTAGGTGGAGCGACTGAGCAGTTCTTC.

V usage is TRBV7-9 and J usage is TRBJ2-5, with D perhaps assigned TRBD1 or TRBD2 (5 bases each). Germline V gives CDR1 SEHNR, CDR2 FQNEAQ (reference sequence). This CDR3 is built from 15 residues. V was cut by 7 bases and J by 0 bases, with 15 bases left in between. The CDR3 sequence: CASTKLGEHQETQYF. In DNA form, the CDR3 reads TGTGCCAGCACCAAATTGGGGGAGCACCAAGAGACCCAGTACTTC.

This clonotype was detected ten times or more. V is TRBV5-1 and J is TRBJ2-7, with 12 bases fitting TRBD2. This CDR3 contains 16 residues. After removal of 5 bases from V and 0 bases from J, the junction contained 6 bases not matched to a gene. Germline V gene data show CDR1 as SGHRS and CDR2 as YFSETQ. The CDR3 loop reads CASSRTSGKSSYEQYF. The CDR3 coding sequence is TGCGCCAGCAGTCGGACTAGCGGGAAAAGCTCCTACGAGCAGTACTTC.

This chain links TRBV7-9 with TRBJ2-1; D is possibly TRBD2 (5 bases). This CDR3 has 16 residues. Germline V gene data show CDR1 as SEHNR and CDR2 as FQNEAQ (reference sequence). The V end lost 1 base, the J end lost 0 bases, and 10 bases lay between the germline ends. CDR3 sequence: CASSLVRGSSYNEQFF. CDR3 DNA sequence: TGTGCCAGCAGCTTAGTCCGGGGAAGCTCCTACAATGAGCAGTTCTTC.

About this clonotype: This could be a read error, since a much larger clone is one nucleotide away. The chain combines TRBV12-3 or TRBV12-4 with TRBJ2-7; 8 nucleotides align to TRBD1. The CDR3 has 14 residues. The CDR3 loop is CASTLDRGGYEQYF. The CDR3 DNA sequence: TGTGCCAGCACTTTAGACAGGGGAGGTTACGAGCAGTACTTC.

V gene TRBV27 combines with J gene TRBJ2-3; D gene ambiguous. CDR1 and CDR2 from the germline V gene are MNHEY and SMNVEV (reference sequence). V lost 8 bases and J 1 base, leaving 16 bases between the germline ends. This CDR3 contains 15 residues. Here the CDR3 DNA reads TGTGCCAGCGGATCCCAACCCTCAGGCACAGATACGCAGTATTTT. Translated, it gives CASGSQPSGTDTQYF.

To note about this clonotype: Sequence at one end of the junction differs from germline and may be a read error. The V and J genes are TRBV28 and TRBJ2-5; D not certain. Germline assignment: CDR1 MDHEN and CDR2 SYDVKM. The CDR3 loop spans 14 amino acids. The CDR3: CASSLLDGEETQHF. CDR3 in DNA: TGTGCCAGCAGTTTATTGGACGGCGAAGAGACCCAGCACTTC.